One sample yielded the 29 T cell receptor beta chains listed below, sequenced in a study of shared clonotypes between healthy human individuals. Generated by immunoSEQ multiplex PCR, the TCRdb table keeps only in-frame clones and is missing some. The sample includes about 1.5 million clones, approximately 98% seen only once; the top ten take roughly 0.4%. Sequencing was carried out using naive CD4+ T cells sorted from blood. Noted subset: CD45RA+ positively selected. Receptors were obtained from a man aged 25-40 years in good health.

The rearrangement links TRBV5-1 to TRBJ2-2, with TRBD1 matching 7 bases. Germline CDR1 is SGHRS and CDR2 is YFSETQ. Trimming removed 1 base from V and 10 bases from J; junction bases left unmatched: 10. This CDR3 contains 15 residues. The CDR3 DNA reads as TGCGCCAGCAGCTTGACCGGGACAGAGCACGTGGAGCTGTTTTTT. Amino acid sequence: CASSLTGTEHVELFF. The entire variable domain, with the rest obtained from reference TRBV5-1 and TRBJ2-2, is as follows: KAGVTQTPRYLIKTRGQQVTLSCSPISGHRSVSWYQQTPGQGLQFLFEYFSETQRNKGNFPGRFSGRQFSNSRSEMNVSTLELGDSALYLCASSLTGTEHVELFFGEGSRLTVL.

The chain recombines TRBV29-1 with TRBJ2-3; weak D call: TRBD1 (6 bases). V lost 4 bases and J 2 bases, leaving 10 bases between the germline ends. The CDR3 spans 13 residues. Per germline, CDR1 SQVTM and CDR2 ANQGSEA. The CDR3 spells CSVGGLNTDTQYF. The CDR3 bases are TGCAGCGTTGGGGGGCTCAACACAGATACGCAGTATTTT.

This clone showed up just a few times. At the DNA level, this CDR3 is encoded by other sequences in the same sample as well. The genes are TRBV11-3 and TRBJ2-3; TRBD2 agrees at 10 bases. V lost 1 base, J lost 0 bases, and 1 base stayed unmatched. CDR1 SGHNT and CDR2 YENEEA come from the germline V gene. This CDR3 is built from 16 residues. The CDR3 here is CASSLGTSGSTDTQYF. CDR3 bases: TGTGCCAGCAGCTTAGGGACTAGCGGAAGCACAGATACGCAGTATTTT. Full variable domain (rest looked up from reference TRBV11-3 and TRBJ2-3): EAGVVQSPRYKIIEKKQPVAFWCNPISGHNTLYWYLQNLGQGPELLIRYENEEAVDDSQLPKDRFSAERLKGVDSTLKIQPAELGDSAVYLCASSLGTSGSTDTQYFGPGTRLTVL.

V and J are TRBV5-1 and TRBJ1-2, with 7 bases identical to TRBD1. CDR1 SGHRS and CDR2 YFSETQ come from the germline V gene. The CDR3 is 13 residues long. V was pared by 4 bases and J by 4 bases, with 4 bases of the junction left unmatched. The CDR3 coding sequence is TGCGCCAGCAGCCCCGGGACAGCCTATGGCTACACCTTC. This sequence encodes CASSPGTAYGYTF.

The CDR3 DNA reads as TGTGCCAGCAGCGGCGCCGGGGCGGGGTACCAAGAGACCCAGTACTTC. It yields the protein CASSGAGAGYQETQYF. This chain connects TRBV7-2 to TRBJ2-5; maybe TRBD2 (6 bases). CDR3 size: 16 residues. V gave up 5 bases and J gave up 0 bases, with 16 bases separating them. Germline-derived CDR1 and CDR2 are SGHTA and FQGNSA. The full variable domain, its missing parts supplied by reference TRBV7-2 and TRBJ2-5, is GAGVSQSPSNKVTEKGKDVELRCDPISGHTALYWYRQSLGQGLEFLIYFQGNSAPDKSGLPSDRFSAERTGGSVSTLTIQRTQQEDSAVYLCASSGAGAGYQETQYFGPGTRLLVL.

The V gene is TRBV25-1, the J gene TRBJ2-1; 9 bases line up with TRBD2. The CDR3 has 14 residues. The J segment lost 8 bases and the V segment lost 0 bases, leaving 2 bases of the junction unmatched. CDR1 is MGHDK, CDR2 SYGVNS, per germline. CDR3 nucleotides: TGTGCCAGCAGTGAATATGGCGGGAGGGATGAGCAGTTCTTC. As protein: CASSEYGGRDEQFF.

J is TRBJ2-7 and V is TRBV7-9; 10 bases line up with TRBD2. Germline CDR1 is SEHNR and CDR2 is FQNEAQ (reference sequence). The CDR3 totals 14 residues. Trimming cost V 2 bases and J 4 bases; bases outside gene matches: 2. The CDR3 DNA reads TGTGCCAGCAGCTTACTAGCGGGAGATTACGAGCAGTACTTC. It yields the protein CASSLLAGDYEQYF.

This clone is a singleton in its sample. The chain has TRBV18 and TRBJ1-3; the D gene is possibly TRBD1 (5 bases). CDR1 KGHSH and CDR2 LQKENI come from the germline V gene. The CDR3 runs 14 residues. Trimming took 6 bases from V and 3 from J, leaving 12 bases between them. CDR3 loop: CASSLRQLGNTIYF. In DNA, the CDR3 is TGTGCCAGCTCCCTTAGACAGCTTGGAAACACCATATATTTT.

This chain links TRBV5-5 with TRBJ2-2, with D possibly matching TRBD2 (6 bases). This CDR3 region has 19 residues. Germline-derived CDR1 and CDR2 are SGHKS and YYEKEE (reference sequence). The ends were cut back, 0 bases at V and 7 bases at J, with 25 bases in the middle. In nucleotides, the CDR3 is TGTGCCAGCAGCTTGGCCGGGTTACGGGAGTCAGGTTTTATCGGGGAGCTGTTTTTT. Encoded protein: CASSLAGLRESGFIGELFF.

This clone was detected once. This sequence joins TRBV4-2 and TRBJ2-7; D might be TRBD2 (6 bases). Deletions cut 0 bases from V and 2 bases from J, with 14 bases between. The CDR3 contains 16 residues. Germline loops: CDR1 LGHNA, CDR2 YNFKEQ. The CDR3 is CASSQEQDYIAYEQYF. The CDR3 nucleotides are TGTGCCAGCAGCCAAGAGCAGGACTACATAGCCTACGAGCAGTACTTC.

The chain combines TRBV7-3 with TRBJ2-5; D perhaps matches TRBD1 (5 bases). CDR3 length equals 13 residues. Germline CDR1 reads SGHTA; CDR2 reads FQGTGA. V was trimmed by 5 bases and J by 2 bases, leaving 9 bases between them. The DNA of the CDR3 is TGTGCCAGCAGCGGAGACAGTCAAGAGACCCAGTACTTC. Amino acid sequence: CASSGDSQETQYF.

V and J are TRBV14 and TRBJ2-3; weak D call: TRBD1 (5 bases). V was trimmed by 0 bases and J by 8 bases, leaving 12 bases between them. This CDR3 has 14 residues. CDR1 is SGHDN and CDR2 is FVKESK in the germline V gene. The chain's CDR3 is CASSQEQVSLTQYF. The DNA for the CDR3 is TGTGCCAGCAGCCAAGAACAGGTTTCCCTTACGCAGTATTTT.

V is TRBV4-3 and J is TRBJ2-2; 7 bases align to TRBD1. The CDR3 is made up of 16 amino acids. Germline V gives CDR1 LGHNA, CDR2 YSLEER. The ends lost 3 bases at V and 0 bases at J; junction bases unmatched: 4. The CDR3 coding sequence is TGCGCCAGCAGCCACGCTCAGGGGGCGAACACCGGGGAGCTGTTTTTT. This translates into CASSHAQGANTGELFF.

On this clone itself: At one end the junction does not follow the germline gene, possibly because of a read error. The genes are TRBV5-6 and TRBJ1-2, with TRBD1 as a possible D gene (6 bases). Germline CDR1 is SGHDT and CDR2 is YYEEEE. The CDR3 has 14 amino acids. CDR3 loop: CASSAQGDWGRYAF. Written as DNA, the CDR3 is TGTGCCAGCAGCGCCCAAGGGGACTGGGGGCGCTACGCCTTC. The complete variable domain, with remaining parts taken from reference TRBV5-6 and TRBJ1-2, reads DAGVTQSPTHLIKTRGQQVTLRCSPKSGHDTVSWYQQALGQGPQFIFQYYEEEERQRGNFPDRFSGHQFPNYSSELNVNALLLGDSALYLCASSAQGDWGRYAFGSGTRLTVV.

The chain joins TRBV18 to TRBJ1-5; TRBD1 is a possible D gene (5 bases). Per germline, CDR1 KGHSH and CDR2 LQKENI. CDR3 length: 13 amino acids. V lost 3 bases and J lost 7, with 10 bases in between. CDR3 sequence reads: CASSPGAAQPQHF. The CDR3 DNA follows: TGTGCCAGCTCACCCGGGGCCGCACAGCCCCAGCATTTT. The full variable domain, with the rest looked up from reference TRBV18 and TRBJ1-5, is NAGVMQNPRHLVRRRGQEARLRCSPMKGHSHVYWYRQLPEEGLKFMVYLQKENIIDESGMPKERFSAEFPKEGPSILRIQQVVRGDSAAYFCASSPGAAQPQHFGDGTRLSIL.

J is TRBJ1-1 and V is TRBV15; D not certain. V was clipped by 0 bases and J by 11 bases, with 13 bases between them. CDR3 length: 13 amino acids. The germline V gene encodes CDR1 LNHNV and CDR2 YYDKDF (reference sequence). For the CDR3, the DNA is TGTGCCACCAGCAGAGATGAGGCGGGAGGGGCTTTCTTT. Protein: CATSRDEAGGAFF.

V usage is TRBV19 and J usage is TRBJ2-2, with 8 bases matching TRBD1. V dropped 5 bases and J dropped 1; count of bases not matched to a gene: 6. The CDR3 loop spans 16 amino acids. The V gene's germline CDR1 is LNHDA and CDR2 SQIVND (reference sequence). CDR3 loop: CASSARGQGNTGELFF. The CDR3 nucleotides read TGTGCCAGTAGTGCACGAGGACAGGGGAACACCGGGGAGCTGTTTTTT.

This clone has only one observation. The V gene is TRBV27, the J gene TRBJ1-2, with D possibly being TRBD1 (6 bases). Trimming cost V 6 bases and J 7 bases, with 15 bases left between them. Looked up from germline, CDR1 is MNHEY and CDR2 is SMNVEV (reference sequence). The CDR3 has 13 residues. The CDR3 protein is CASSLQGGGGYTF. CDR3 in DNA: TGTGCCAGCAGCCTACAGGGAGGTGGTGGCTACACCTTC.

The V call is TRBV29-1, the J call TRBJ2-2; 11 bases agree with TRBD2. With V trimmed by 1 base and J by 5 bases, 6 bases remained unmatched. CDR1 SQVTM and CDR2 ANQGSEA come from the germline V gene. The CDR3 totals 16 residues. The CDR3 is CSVEAGLAGGTGELFF. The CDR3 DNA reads TGCAGCGTTGAAGCGGGGCTAGCGGGAGGAACCGGGGAGCTGTTTTTT.

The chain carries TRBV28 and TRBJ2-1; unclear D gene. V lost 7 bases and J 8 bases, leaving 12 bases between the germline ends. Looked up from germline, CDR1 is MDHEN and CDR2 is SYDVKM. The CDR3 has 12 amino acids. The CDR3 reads CASKSLPDEQFF. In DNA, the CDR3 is TGTGCCAGCAAGAGTCTCCCGGATGAGCAGTTCTTC. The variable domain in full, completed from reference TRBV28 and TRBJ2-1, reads DVKVTQSSRYLVKRTGEKVFLECVQDMDHENMFWYRQDPGLGLRLIYFSYDVKMKEKGDIPEGYSVSREKKERFSLILESASTNQTSMYLCASKSLPDEQFFGPGTRLTVL.

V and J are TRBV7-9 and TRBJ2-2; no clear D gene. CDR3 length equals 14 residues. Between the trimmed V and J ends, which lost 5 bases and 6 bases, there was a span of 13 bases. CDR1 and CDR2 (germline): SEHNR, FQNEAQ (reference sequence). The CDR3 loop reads CASSPTVGSGELFF. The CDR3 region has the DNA TGTGCCAGCAGCCCAACGGTGGGGTCCGGGGAGCTGTTTTTT.

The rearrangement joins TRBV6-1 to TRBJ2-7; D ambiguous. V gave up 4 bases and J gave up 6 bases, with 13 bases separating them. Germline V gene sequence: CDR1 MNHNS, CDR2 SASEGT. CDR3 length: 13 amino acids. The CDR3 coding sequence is TGTGCCAGCAGTGTTAGTAGCTCGGGCGAGCAGTACTTC. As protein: CASSVSSSGEQYF.

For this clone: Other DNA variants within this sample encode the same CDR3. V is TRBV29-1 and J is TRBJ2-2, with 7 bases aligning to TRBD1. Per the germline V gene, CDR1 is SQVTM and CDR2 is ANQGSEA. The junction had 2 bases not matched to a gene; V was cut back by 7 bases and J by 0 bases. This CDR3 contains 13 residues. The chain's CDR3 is CSGGTANTGELFF. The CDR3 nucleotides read TGCAGCGGGGGGACAGCGAACACCGGGGAGCTGTTTTTT.

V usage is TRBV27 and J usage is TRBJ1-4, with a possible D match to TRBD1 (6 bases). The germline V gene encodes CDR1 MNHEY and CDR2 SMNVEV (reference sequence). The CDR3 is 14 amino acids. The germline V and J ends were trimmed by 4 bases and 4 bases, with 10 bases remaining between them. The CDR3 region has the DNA TGTGCCAGCAGTTCCTTGGACAGTAATGAAAAACTGTTTTTT. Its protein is CASSSLDSNEKLFF.

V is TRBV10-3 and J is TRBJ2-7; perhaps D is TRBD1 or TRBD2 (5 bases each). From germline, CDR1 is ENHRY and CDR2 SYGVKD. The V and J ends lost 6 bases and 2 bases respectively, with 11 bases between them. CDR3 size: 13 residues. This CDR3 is CAIRRGDTYEQYF. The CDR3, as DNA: TGTGCCATCAGGAGGGGCGATACCTACGAGCAGTACTTC.

Here the CDR3 DNA reads TGCGCCAGCAGCTTGGTGGTAGAAAAAGAGACCCAGTACTTC. Its translation: CASSLVVEKETQYF. V and J are TRBV5-1 and TRBJ2-5, with D unresolved. The CDR3 has 14 amino acids. Germline assignment: CDR1 SGHRS and CDR2 YFSETQ. The V and J ends lost 0 bases and 3 bases respectively, with 9 bases between them.

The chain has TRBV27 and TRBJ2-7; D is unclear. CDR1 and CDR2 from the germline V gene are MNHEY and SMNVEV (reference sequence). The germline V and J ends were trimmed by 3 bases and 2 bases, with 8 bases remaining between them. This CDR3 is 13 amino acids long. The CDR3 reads CASSFQITYEQYF. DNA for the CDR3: TGTGCCAGCAGTTTTCAGATAACCTACGAGCAGTACTTC.

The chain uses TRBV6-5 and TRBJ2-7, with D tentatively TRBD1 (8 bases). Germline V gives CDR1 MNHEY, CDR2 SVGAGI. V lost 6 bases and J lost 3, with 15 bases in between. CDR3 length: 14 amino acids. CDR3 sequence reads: CASSDTGGGYEQYF. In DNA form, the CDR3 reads TGTGCCAGCAGCGACACAGGGGGGGGCTACGAGCAGTACTTC.

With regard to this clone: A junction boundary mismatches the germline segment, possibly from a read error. DNA for the CDR3: TGTGCCAGCAGTTTAGAGGGACAGGGGGAGCAGTACTTC. The encoded protein is CASSLEGQGEQYF. The V call is TRBV7-6, the J call TRBJ2-7, with 10 bases identical to TRBD1. This CDR3 has 13 amino acids. Germline CDR1 is SGHVS and CDR2 is FNYEAQ.